This TCR beta chain was retrieved from a study of cytomegalovirus exposure and HLA in healthy donors. Study conclusions and caveats: Confirmation in vitro established that a few CMV-associated chains were specific for CMV antigens. The study labeled 150 to 200 TCR beta chains cytomegalovirus-associated.

Produced via immunoSEQ multiplex PCR; TCRdb's table is partial and in-frame only. This sample yields more than 250,000 clones, of which 86% are seen a single time; more than 0.8% belongs to the top ten. The CDR3 is 12 amino acids. Trimming removed 4 bases from V and 3 bases from J, with 6 bases in between. Germline CDR1 SGHTA, CDR2 FQGNSA. For this clone: Its antigen remains unknown.

The sequenced material came from PBMCs. The chain has TRBV7-2 and TRBJ2-5; no clear D. The TCR comes from a woman in her late teens or twenties in good health and CMV-seronegative. CDR3 amino acids: CASSSTEETQYF. The CDR3 DNA reads TGTGCCAGCAGCTCCACTGAAGAGACCCAGTACTTC.